The rows below give T cell receptor beta chains drawn from one sample of a study of Ad26.COV2.S vaccination and SARS-CoV-2 variants. TCRdb's copy holds only in-frame clones and misses some; the assay was immunoSEQ multiplex PCR. The sample records 350,000 to 450,000 clones, just over 90% being singletons. Here the sequenced sample was peripheral blood, taken after recovery from COVID-19. Every receptor here comes from a human donor who had recovered from COVID-19. Each CDR3 is given with its conserved first and last residue. Each record gives: J gene, V gene, clone size, D gene, CDR3 protein, CDR3 DNA. D genes are given only for firm matches. Size values are once, few and many counts, or a class for expanded clones, and some rows have none.

J gene: TRBJ1-2; V gene: TRBV27; clone size: once; D gene: -; CDR3 protein: CASSLALGHAYTF; CDR3 DNA: TGTGCCAGCAGTTTAGCCCTGGGGCACGCCTACACCTTC
J gene: TRBJ2-1; V gene: TRBV13; clone size: -; D gene: -; CDR3 protein: CASSLVRGGTYNEQFF; CDR3 DNA: TGTGCCAGCAGCTTGGTTAGGGGGGGAACCTACAATGAGCAGTTCTTC
J gene: TRBJ2-1; V gene: TRBV10-3; clone size: -; D gene: -; CDR3 protein: CAINPEGISEQFF; CDR3 DNA: TGTGCCATCAATCCCGAGGGGATAAGTGAGCAGTTCTTC
J gene: TRBJ1-6; V gene: TRBV7-7; clone size: -; D gene: TRBD1; CDR3 protein: CASSFTGENSPLHF; CDR3 DNA: TGTGCTAGCAGCTTTACAGGGGAGAATTCACCCCTCCACTTT
J gene: TRBJ1-6; V gene: TRBV5-1; clone size: -; D gene: TRBD1; CDR3 protein: CASSRTGGDSPLHF; CDR3 DNA: TGCGCCAGCAGCAGAACAGGGGGCGATTCACCCCTCCACTTT
J gene: TRBJ1-2; V gene: TRBV12-3/TRBV12-4; clone size: once; D gene: -; CDR3 protein: CASSPGDYGYTF; CDR3 DNA: TGTGCCAGCAGTCCCGGTGACTATGGCTACACCTTC
J gene: TRBJ1-2; V gene: TRBV5-8; clone size: -; D gene: -; CDR3 protein: CASSLVGSGYTF; CDR3 DNA: TGTGCCAGCAGCTTGGTTGGCTCGGGCTACACCTTC
J gene: TRBJ1-2; V gene: TRBV7-9; clone size: few; D gene: -; CDR3 protein: CASSPDYGYTF; CDR3 DNA: TGTGCCAGCAGCCCCGACTATGGCTACACCTTC
J gene: TRBJ1-5; V gene: TRBV27; clone size: once; D gene: -; CDR3 protein: CASSPSGGGPGPQHF; CDR3 DNA: TGTGCCAGCAGTCCCTCGGGGGGGGGTCCAGGGCCCCAGCATTTT
J gene: TRBJ2-7; V gene: TRBV10-3; clone size: -; D gene: TRBD1; CDR3 protein: CAISDVAGGHYEQYF; CDR3 DNA: TGTGCCATCAGTGACGTCGCAGGGGGTCATTACGAGCAGTACTTC
J gene: TRBJ1-1; V gene: TRBV10-3; clone size: -; D gene: -; CDR3 protein: CAISESRGWDTEAFF; CDR3 DNA: TGTGCCATCAGTGAGTCGAGGGGATGGGATACTGAAGCTTTCTTT
J gene: TRBJ1-1; V gene: TRBV7-6; clone size: -; D gene: -; CDR3 protein: CASSLSAGSTEAFF; CDR3 DNA: TGTGCCAGCAGCTTATCGGCAGGAAGCACTGAAGCTTTCTTT
J gene: TRBJ2-7; V gene: TRBV9; clone size: once; D gene: TRBD1; CDR3 protein: CASSVGQGGYEQYF; CDR3 DNA: TGTGCCAGCAGCGTCGGACAGGGTGGCTACGAGCAGTACTTC
J gene: TRBJ1-6; V gene: TRBV11-2; clone size: -; D gene: TRBD1; CDR3 protein: CASTSGRSGGSPLHF; CDR3 DNA: TGTGCCAGCACCTCAGGAAGGTCAGGGGGTTCACCCCTCCACTTT
J gene: TRBJ1-1; V gene: TRBV2; clone size: -; D gene: -; CDR3 protein: CATTSPVEAFF; CDR3 DNA: TGTGCCACCACGTCCCCTGTTGAAGCTTTCTTT
J gene: TRBJ2-3; V gene: TRBV9; clone size: once; D gene: TRBD2; CDR3 protein: CASSVEVRGGTDTQYF; CDR3 DNA: TGTGCCAGCAGCGTAGAGGTTCGGGGGGGCACAGATACGCAGTATTTT
J gene: TRBJ1-1; V gene: TRBV2; clone size: once; D gene: TRBD1; CDR3 protein: CASSGQGATEAFF; CDR3 DNA: TGTGCCAGCAGTGGACAGGGGGCCACTGAAGCTTTCTTT
J gene: TRBJ1-4; V gene: TRBV7-2; clone size: -; D gene: TRBD1; CDR3 protein: CASSFGQATNEKLFF; CDR3 DNA: TGTGCCAGCAGCTTTGGACAGGCAACTAATGAAAAACTGTTTTTT
J gene: TRBJ2-7; V gene: TRBV2; clone size: -; D gene: -; CDR3 protein: CASSEGLISKEQYF; CDR3 DNA: TGTGCCAGCAGTGAAGGGCTGATAAGTAAGGAGCAGTACTTC
J gene: TRBJ1-2; V gene: TRBV19; clone size: -; D gene: TRBD1; CDR3 protein: CASSIKGADGYTF; CDR3 DNA: TGTGCCAGTAGTATAAAGGGGGCAGACGGCTACACCTTC
J gene: TRBJ2-2; V gene: TRBV21-1; clone size: few; D gene: -; CDR3 protein: CARNGGAGELFF; CDR3 DNA: TGTGCCCGTAACGGGGGGGCCGGGGAGCTGTTTTTT
J gene: TRBJ1-4; V gene: TRBV4-1; clone size: -; D gene: -; CDR3 protein: CASSQVKGSEKLFF; CDR3 DNA: TGCGCCAGCAGCCAGGTAAAGGGTAGCGAAAAACTGTTTTTT
J gene: TRBJ1-6; V gene: TRBV6-6; clone size: -; D gene: -; CDR3 protein: CASTNPDRRRGSPLHF; CDR3 DNA: TGTGCCAGCACTAACCCCGACAGGAGACGAGGTTCACCCCTCCACTTT
J gene: TRBJ2-1; V gene: TRBV19; clone size: -; D gene: TRBD2; CDR3 protein: CASSISGGAPSYNEQFF; CDR3 DNA: TGTGCCAGTAGTATAAGCGGGGGGGCCCCATCCTACAATGAGCAGTTCTTC
J gene: TRBJ2-6; V gene: TRBV19; clone size: -; D gene: -; CDR3 protein: CASSMAGMSSGANVLTF; CDR3 DNA: TGTGCCAGTAGTATGGCAGGGATGTCATCTGGGGCCAACGTCCTGACTTTC
J gene: TRBJ2-5; V gene: TRBV7-3; clone size: -; D gene: -; CDR3 protein: CASSPTRGSETQYF; CDR3 DNA: TGTGCCAGCAGCCCCACTCGCGGGTCAGAGACCCAGTACTTC
J gene: TRBJ1-2; V gene: TRBV6-2/TRBV6-3; clone size: -; D gene: -; CDR3 protein: CASNPTDNYGYTF; CDR3 DNA: TGTGCCAGCAACCCGACAGATAACTATGGCTACACCTTC